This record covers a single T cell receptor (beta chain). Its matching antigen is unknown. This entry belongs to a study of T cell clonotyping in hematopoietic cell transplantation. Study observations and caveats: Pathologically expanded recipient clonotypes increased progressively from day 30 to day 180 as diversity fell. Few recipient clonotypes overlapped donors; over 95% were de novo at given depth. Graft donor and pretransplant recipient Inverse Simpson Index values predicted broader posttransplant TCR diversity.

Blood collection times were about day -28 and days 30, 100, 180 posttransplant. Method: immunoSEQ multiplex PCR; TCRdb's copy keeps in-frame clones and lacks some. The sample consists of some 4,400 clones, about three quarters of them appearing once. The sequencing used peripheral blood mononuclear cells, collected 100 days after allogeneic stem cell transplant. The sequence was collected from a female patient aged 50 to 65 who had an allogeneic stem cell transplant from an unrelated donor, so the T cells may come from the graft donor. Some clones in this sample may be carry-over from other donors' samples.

CDR3 in amino acids: CASSIDRGRRETQYF. The CDR3 nucleotides are TGTGCCAGTAGTATAGATCGGGGGAGGCGAGAGACCCAGTACTTC. The chain has TRBV19 and TRBJ2-5, with D possibly TRBD2 on 6 matching bases. Trimming took 0 bases from V and 4 from J, leaving 12 bases between them. The CDR3 sequence is 15 residues long. Germline V gives CDR1 LNHDA, CDR2 SQIVND (reference sequence). The entire variable domain, with the rest obtained from reference TRBV19 and TRBJ2-5, is as follows: DGGITQSPKYLFRKEGQNVTLSCEQNLNHDAMYWYRQDPGQGLRLIYYSQIVNDFQKGDIAEGYSVSREKKESFPLTVTSAQKNPTAFYLCASSIDRGRRETQYFGPGTRLLVL.